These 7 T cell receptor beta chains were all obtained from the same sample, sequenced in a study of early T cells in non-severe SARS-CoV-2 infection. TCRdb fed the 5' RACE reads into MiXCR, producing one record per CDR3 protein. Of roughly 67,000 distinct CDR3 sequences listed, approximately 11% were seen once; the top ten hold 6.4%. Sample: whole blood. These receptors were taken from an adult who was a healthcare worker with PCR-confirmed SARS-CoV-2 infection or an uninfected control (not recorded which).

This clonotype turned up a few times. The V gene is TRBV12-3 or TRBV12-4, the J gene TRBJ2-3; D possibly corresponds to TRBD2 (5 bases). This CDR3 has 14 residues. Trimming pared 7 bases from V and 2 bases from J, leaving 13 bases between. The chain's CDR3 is CASIGGPPTDTQYF. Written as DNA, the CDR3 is TGTGCCAGCATAGGAGGACCTCCCACAGATACGCAGTATTTT.

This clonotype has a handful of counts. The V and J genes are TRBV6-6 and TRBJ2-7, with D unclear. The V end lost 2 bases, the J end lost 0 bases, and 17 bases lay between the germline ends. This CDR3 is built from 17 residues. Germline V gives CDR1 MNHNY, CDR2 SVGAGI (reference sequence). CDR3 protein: CASSYGAPLESSYEQYF. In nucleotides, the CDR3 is TGTGCCAGCAGTTACGGCGCCCCCCTAGAAAGCTCCTACGAGCAGTACTTC.

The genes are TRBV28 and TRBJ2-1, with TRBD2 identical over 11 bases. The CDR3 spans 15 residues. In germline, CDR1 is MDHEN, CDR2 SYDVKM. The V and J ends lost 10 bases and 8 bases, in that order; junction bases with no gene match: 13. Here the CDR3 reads CATEVSTSGSYEQFF. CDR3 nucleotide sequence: TGTGCCACCGAAGTCTCAACTAGCGGGAGTTATGAGCAGTTCTTC. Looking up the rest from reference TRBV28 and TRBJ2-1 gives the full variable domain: DVKVTQSSRYLVKRTGEKVFLECVQDMDHENMFWYRQDPGLGLRLIYFSYDVKMKEKGDIPEGYSVSREKKERFSLILESASTNQTSMYLCATEVSTSGSYEQFFGPGTRLTVL.

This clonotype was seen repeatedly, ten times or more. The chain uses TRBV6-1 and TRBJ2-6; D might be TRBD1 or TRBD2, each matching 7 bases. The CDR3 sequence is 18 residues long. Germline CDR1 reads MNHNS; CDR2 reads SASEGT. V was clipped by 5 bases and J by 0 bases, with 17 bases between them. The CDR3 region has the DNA TGTGCCAGCAGTTTGGGGAGGGGGCGTTTCTCTGGGGCCAACGTCCTGACTTTC. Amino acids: CASSLGRGRFSGANVLTF.

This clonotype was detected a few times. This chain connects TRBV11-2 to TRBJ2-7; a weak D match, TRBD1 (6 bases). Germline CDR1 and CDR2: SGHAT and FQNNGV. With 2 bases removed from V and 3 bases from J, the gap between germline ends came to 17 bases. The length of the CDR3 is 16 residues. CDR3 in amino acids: CASSLSTGQRLYEQYF. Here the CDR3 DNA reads TGTGCCAGCAGCTTAAGCACGGGACAAAGACTCTACGAGCAGTACTTC.

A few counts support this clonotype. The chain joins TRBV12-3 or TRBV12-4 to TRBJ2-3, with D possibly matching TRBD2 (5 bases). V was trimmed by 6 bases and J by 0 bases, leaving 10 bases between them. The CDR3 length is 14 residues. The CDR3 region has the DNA TGTGCCAGCAGGACCTTAGCGAGCACAGATACGCAGTATTTT. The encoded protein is CASRTLASTDTQYF.

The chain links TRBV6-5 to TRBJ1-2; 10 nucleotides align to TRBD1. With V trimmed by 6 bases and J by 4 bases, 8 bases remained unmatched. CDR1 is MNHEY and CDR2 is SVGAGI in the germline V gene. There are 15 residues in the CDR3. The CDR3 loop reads CASSLDRGLGYGYTF. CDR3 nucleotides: TGTGCCAGCAGCCTCGACAGGGGGCTAGGCTATGGCTACACCTTC.